The clone carrying this TCR beta chain occurred a few times. These data are taken from a study of shared clonotypes between healthy human individuals. Nashville, Tennessee was home to all donors, who were Caucasian adults. Genomic DNA of every subset was divided equally among multiple immunoSEQ plates. This table comes from immunoSEQ multiplex PCR, and its TCRdb copy is limited to in-frame clones, with some not included. The table lists 950,000 to 1,200,000 clones, about 80% of them singletons. The CDR3 has 15 residues. Germline V gene data show CDR1 as MDHEN and CDR2 as SYDVKM. Germline trimming cut 6 bases from V and 3 bases from J; bases unmatched to any gene: 8.

The sample consisted of memory CD4+ T cells from PBMCs. Subset indicated: CD45RA-negative fraction. The chain carries TRBV28 and TRBJ1-3; 7 bases fit TRBD1. This TCR derives from a man younger than 35 in good health. Some clones in this sample may be carry-over from other donors' samples. The chain's CDR3 is CASRPTGLGGNTIYF. CDR3 coding DNA: TGTGCCAGCAGGCCGACAGGGCTCGGTGGAAACACCATATATTTT.